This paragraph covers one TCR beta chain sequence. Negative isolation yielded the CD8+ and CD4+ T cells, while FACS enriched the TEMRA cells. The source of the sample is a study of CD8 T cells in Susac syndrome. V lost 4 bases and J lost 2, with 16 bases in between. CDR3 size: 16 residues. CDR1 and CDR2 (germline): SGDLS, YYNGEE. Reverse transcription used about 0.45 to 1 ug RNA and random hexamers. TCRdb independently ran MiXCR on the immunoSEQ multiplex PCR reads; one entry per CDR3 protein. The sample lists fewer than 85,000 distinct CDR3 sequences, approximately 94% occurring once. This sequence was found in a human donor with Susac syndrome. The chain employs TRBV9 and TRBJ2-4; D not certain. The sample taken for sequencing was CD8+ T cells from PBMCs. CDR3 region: CASSLHSVGPKNIQYF. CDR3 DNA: TGTGCCAGCAGCCTCCATTCGGTTGGTCCCAAAAACATTCAGTACTTC.